A single sample is the source of the 19 T cell receptor beta chains below, sequenced in a study of T cells after yellow fever vaccination. TCRdb passed the 5' RACE reads through MiXCR, listing each CDR3 protein once. The table has 620,000 or so distinct CDR3 sequences, more than 9% seen once. The source was PBMCs, collected on the day of the yellow fever booster vaccination. The receptor source for this set is a man aged 30-40 years who received the YFV17D yellow fever vaccine.

This clonotype was seen more than once but under ten times. One end of the junction varies from germline; a read error may be responsible. V and J are TRBV6-6 and TRBJ1-2, with a weak D call TRBD1 (6 bases). CDR1 MNHNY and CDR2 SVGAGI come from the germline V gene (reference sequence). The CDR3 spans 11 residues. In DNA form, the CDR3 reads TGTGCCAGCAGTTACCGGACAGATCGGGACTTC. It yields the protein CASSYRTDRDF.

This chain uses TRBV6-5 with TRBJ2-3, with D perhaps given as TRBD1 or TRBD2 (5 bases each). Germline assignment: CDR1 MNHEY and CDR2 SVGAGI. Trimming took 2 bases from V and 2 from J, leaving 11 bases between them. The CDR3 has 15 residues. The CDR3: CASSYGTGLTDTQYF. The CDR3 DNA reads as TGTGCCAGCAGTTACGGGACCGGTCTCACAGATACGCAGTATTTT.

In this sample, this clonotype turned up a few times. This rearrangement joins TRBV5-6 to TRBJ2-5; D is uncertain. V lost 0 bases to trimming and J lost 3 bases, with 9 bases between them. Germline V lookup: CDR1 SGHDT, CDR2 YYEEEE. This CDR3 spans 14 amino acids. The CDR3 DNA follows: TGTGCCAGCAGCTTGGTGTCCAGAAAAGAGACCCAGTACTTC. This encodes CASSLVSRKETQYF.

This clonotype was counted only a few times. The chain uses TRBV20-1 and TRBJ2-7; a possible D gene is TRBD1 (6 bases). The V gene lost 6 bases and the J gene lost 2 bases, with 11 bases spanning the gap. Germline V gene lookup returns CDR1 DFQATT and CDR2 SNEGSKA (reference sequence). The CDR3 extends over 12 amino acids. CDR3 in amino acids: CSARQDAYEQYF. The CDR3 bases are TGCAGTGCCAGACAGGATGCCTACGAGCAGTACTTC.

Only a few counts were recorded for this clonotype. The gene calls are TRBV6-5 and TRBJ2-6; D perhaps matches TRBD1 (5 bases). Trimming left V 6 bases short and J 2 bases short, with 11 bases between. The CDR3 covers 15 residues. Germline CDR1 MNHEY, CDR2 SVGAGI. The DNA for the CDR3 is TGTGCCAGCAGGCCCGTAGGGGCTGGGGCCAACGTCCTGACTTTC. It encodes CASRPVGAGANVLTF.

V is TRBV6-1 and J is TRBJ2-7; 7 nucleotides line up with TRBD2. There are 16 residues in the CDR3. Germline lookup yields CDR1 MNHNS and CDR2 SASEGT. J gave up 2 bases and V 8 bases, and 15 bases lay outside the gene matches. The CDR3 DNA reads as TGTGCCAGCTCTAGGGTTCTAGCGGACCCTCCCTACGAGCAGTACTTC. Translated: CASSRVLADPPYEQYF.

This clonotype was recorded a few times. The chain combines TRBV7-9 with TRBJ2-1; tentative D call: TRBD1 (6 bases). With 7 bases removed from V and 9 bases from J, the gap between germline ends came to 19 bases. Germline-derived CDR1 and CDR2 are SEHNR and FQNEAQ (reference sequence). The CDR3 runs to 14 residues. This CDR3 reads CASTDGTNSGEQFF. The CDR3, as DNA: TGTGCCAGCACCGACGGGACAAACTCGGGTGAGCAGTTCTTC.

This clonotype appeared a few times. The chain carries TRBV7-9 and TRBJ2-2; 7 bases are a match to TRBD2. The V segment lost 11 bases and the J segment 5 bases; nucleotides outside the gene matches: 14. CDR1 is SEHNR and CDR2 is FQNEAQ in the germline V gene (reference sequence). CDR3 length: 15 residues. The CDR3 DNA sequence: TGTGCCGGATCCACCGGGACTACTCCAACCGGGGAGCTGTTTTTT. Protein product: CAGSTGTTPTGELFF.

This clonotype has a handful of counts. The CDR3 DNA reads TGTGCCAGCAGTGATAGCACCCTAGCCAAAAACATTCAGTACTTC. Amino acids: CASSDSTLAKNIQYF. This chain links TRBV2 with TRBJ2-4; D remains ambiguous. CDR3 length equals 15 residues. CDR1 is SNHLY, CDR2 FYNNEI, per germline. Trimming took off 3 bases at V and 0 bases at J, with 9 bases between the two ends.

J is TRBJ2-3 and V is TRBV27, with D possibly matching TRBD2 (5 bases). Trimming removed 6 bases at V and 7 bases at J, with 23 bases between. In germline, CDR1 is MNHEY, CDR2 SMNVEV (reference sequence). This CDR3 is 16 amino acids long. Here the CDR3 DNA reads TGTGCCAGCAGGCTTTCGCGGGCCACACCGAGAAATACGCAGTATTTT. The encoded protein is CASRLSRATPRNTQYF.

This clonotype was recorded at least ten times. CDR3 amino acids: CASSKAPRQGVFEQFF. CDR3 DNA: TGTGCCAGCAGCAAAGCACCGAGACAGGGGGTCTTCGAGCAGTTCTTC. The chain uses TRBV21-1 and TRBJ2-1; no check of the table's D call, TRBD1, against the DNA was made. TRBV21-1 is classified as a pseudogene. This CDR3 has 16 residues.

V and J are TRBV11-2 and TRBJ2-7; 10 bases are shared with TRBD2. CDR1 SGHAT and CDR2 FQNNGV come from the germline V gene. V was clipped by 5 bases and J by 0 bases; unmatched bases: 13. The CDR3 is made up of 18 amino acids. As DNA, the CDR3 is TGTGCCAGCAGCCAACGGGGGGGCAGCGGGAGGGCCTCCTACGAGCAGTACTTC. As protein: CASSQRGGSGRASYEQYF.

The gene calls are TRBV4-3 and TRBJ2-7; D unclear. Between the trimmed V and J ends, which lost 4 bases and 2 bases, there was a span of 9 bases. The germline gives CDR1 LGHNA, CDR2 YSLEER. The CDR3 extends over 13 amino acids. This chain's CDR3 is CASSLQVTYEQYF. The DNA for the CDR3 is TGCGCCAGCAGCCTTCAGGTCACCTACGAGCAGTACTTC.

The chain has TRBV11-2 and TRBJ2-3; 8 positions agree with TRBD2. V dropped 2 bases and J dropped 3; count of bases not matched to a gene: 10. CDR1 SGHAT and CDR2 FQNNGV come from the germline V gene. The CDR3 contains 17 residues. The CDR3 DNA follows: TGTGCCAGCAGCTTAACCGTCGGGCTAGCGGGTACAGATACGCAGTATTTT. This sequence encodes CASSLTVGLAGTDTQYF.

About this clonotype: A junction end diverges from the germline sequence, so it may reflect a read error. The V and J genes are TRBV20-1 and TRBJ2-7, with 8 bases identical to TRBD1. In germline, CDR1 is DFQATT, CDR2 SNEGSKA (reference sequence). CDR3 length equals 14 residues. The CDR3 nucleotides read TGCTGTGCTAGACCGGGACAGGCGGACTACGAGCAGTACTTC. This encodes CCARPGQADYEQYF.

V is TRBV5-4 and J is TRBJ2-7; D might be TRBD2 (6 bases). The CDR3 is 16 residues long. The V end lost 0 bases, the J end lost 2 bases, and 15 bases lay between the germline ends. From germline, CDR1 is SGHNT and CDR2 YYREEE (reference sequence). Here the CDR3 DNA reads TGTGCCAGCAGCTTGGCCGGTGGCGGGATCACCTACGAGCAGTACTTC. The encoded protein is CASSLAGGGITYEQYF.

The chain carries TRBV20-1 and TRBJ2-1; 9 nucleotides agree with TRBD2. Germline V gives CDR1 DFQATT, CDR2 SNEGSKA (reference sequence). V shed 3 bases, J shed 10 bases, and the junction held 7 bases outside the gene matches. The CDR3 extends over 13 amino acids. In nucleotides, the CDR3 is TGCAGTGCTAGTATAGCGGGAGTTCAAGAGCAGTTCTTC. It is translated as CSASIAGVQEQFF.

This clonotype turned up a few times. V and J are TRBV20-1 and TRBJ1-4; no clear D. The CDR3 runs to 13 residues. The germline gives CDR1 DFQATT, CDR2 SNEGSKA (reference sequence). Trimming cost V 6 bases and J 7 bases, with 15 bases left between them. In DNA form, the CDR3 reads TGCAGTGCGAGATGGGGTATTGGTGAAAAACTGTTTTTT. Its protein is CSARWGIGEKLFF.

The CDR3 nucleotides are TGTGCCAGCGGCAGGGTCCACAATGAGCAGTTCTTC. Protein product: CASGRVHNEQFF. The V call is TRBV6-6, the J call TRBJ2-1; perhaps TRBD1 as D (5 bases). CDR1 and CDR2 (germline): MNHNY, SVGAGI (reference sequence). The CDR3 contains 12 residues. The V and J ends lost 8 bases and 5 bases respectively, with 10 bases between them.